Listed below are T cell receptor beta chains from one sample, sequenced in a study of T cell responses to AZD1222 COVID-19 vaccine. Sequenced by immunoSEQ multiplex PCR; TCRdb stores in-frame clones only, minus some. This sample has about 150,000 clones, with 75% to 95% found just once. Here the sequenced sample was peripheral blood, taken 28 days after the second AZD1222 dose. These receptors were taken from an adult who received the AZD1222 COVID-19 vaccine. Each CDR3 is given with its conserved first and last residue. A D gene is named only where the DNA matches it firmly.

>TRBV4-1|-
CASSQESSSSYNEQFF
>TRBV27|-
CASSGGGPSTSYEQYF
>TRBV10-3|-
CAIGLGYGSPLHF
>TRBV7-9|TRBD2
CASAGGTPVNEQFF
>TRBV11-3|-
CASSLGPPGYSEQYF
>TRBV10-2|-
CASSKAFSTDTQYF
>TRBV12-5|-
CASGLGQLNTEAFF
>TRBV7-9|TRBD2
CASRKRIAGGYEQYF
>TRBV5-6|TRBD2
CASSLEGRLAGLTDTQYF
>TRBV19|-
CASRTVNTGELFF
>TRBV10-1|-
CASSEDSGRDAKLFF
>TRBV29-1|-
CSVLKGPYEQYF
>TRBV6-5|-
CASSYSTGEYSEKLFF
>TRBV5-4|TRBD1
CASSLETGGNEKLFF
>TRBV19|-
CASSIIGSNQPQHF
>TRBV25-1|-
CASSEWQGRTLLHF
>TRBV12-3/TRBV12-4|-
CASSLYQGYGYTF
>TRBV5-8|-
CASSLTRNYNEQFF
>TRBV3-1/TRBV3-2|-
CASSQSFGAGVNTEAFF
>TRBV6-5|-
CASSPDRLAKNIQYF
>TRBV4-1|TRBD2
CASSQGPAGVETQYF
>TRBV30|TRBD1
CAWSVQGSRTEAFF
>TRBV6-5|-
CASSSRVQDYNSPLHF